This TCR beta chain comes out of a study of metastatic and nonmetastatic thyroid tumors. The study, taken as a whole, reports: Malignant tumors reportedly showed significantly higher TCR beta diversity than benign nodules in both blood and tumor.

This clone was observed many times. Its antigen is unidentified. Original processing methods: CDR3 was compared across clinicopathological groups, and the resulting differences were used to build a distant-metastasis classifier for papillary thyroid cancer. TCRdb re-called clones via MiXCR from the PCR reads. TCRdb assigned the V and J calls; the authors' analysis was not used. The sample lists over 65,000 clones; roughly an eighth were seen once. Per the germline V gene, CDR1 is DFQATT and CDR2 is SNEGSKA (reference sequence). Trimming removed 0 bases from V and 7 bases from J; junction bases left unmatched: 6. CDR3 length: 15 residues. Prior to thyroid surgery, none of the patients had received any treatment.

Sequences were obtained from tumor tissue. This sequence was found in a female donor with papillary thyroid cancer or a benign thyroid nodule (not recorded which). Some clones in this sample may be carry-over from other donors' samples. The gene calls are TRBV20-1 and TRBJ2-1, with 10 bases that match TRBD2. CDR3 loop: CSARDPSGRRNEQFF. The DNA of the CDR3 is TGCAGTGCTAGAGACCCTAGCGGGAGACGTAATGAGCAGTTCTTC.